Below are 23 T cell receptor beta chains sequenced from a single sample in a study of blood T cell repertoires in COVID-19. Generated by immunoSEQ multiplex PCR, the TCRdb table keeps only in-frame clones and is missing some. In the table there are 200,000 to 250,000 clones, about 85% of which are singletons. The sequencing input was peripheral blood. These receptors came from a woman aged 18-30 years who had recovered from COVID-19.

This clone showed up just once. V gene TRBV11-1 combines with J gene TRBJ2-7, with TRBD1 as a possible D gene (5 bases). Germline assignment: CDR1 SGHAT and CDR2 FQDESV (reference sequence). The CDR3 sequence is 13 residues long. Trimming stripped 10 bases from V and 2 bases from J, with 15 bases between. DNA for the CDR3: TGTGCCACATCGGTAGGGGATCCCTACGAGCAGTACTTC. This encodes CATSVGDPYEQYF.

The chain couples TRBV4-1 to TRBJ1-1; 7 bases are shared with TRBD1. This CDR3 has 16 residues. The germline gives CDR1 MGHRA, CDR2 YSYEKL. V shed 2 bases, J shed 4 bases, and the junction held 10 bases outside the gene matches. CDR3 in amino acids: CASSQPDDRVSTEAFF. In nucleotides, the CDR3 is TGCGCCAGCAGCCAACCCGATGACAGGGTGAGCACTGAAGCTTTCTTT.

The V gene is TRBV5-1, the J gene TRBJ1-5; perhaps TRBD1 as D (5 bases). The CDR3 loop spans 14 amino acids. Looked up from germline, CDR1 is SGHRS and CDR2 is YFSETQ. Trimming removed 2 bases from V and 2 bases from J, with 8 bases in between. The CDR3 nucleotides are TGCGCCAGCAGCTTTGGGGCAGGCAATCAGCCCCAGCATTTT. Its protein product is CASSFGAGNQPQHF.

The chain combines TRBV12-3 or TRBV12-4 with TRBJ2-7, with D possibly TRBD1 on 6 matching bases. The CDR3 spans 13 residues. Between the trimmed V and J ends, which lost 6 bases and 2 bases, there was a span of 11 bases. CDR3 region: CASSPTGTYEQYF. CDR3 sequence (DNA): TGTGCCAGCAGCCCAACAGGGACCTACGAGCAGTACTTC.

The chain has TRBV18 and TRBJ2-3; tentatively, D is TRBD2 (5 bases). CDR3 length equals 16 residues. The V end lost 3 bases, the J end lost 4 bases, and 17 bases lay between the germline ends. Germline values: CDR1 KGHSH, CDR2 LQKENI. The DNA of the CDR3 is TGTGCCAGCTCACCCCGGCTAGCCGGAGGCCCAGATACGCAGTATTTT. It specifies CASSPRLAGGPDTQYF.

V is TRBV20-1 and J is TRBJ2-1; no clear D. The CDR3 is 11 amino acids. V dropped 5 bases and J dropped 4 bases, with 6 bases sitting between them. Germline V gives CDR1 DFQATT, CDR2 SNEGSKA (reference sequence). The CDR3 loop reads CSAPSYNEQFF. In nucleotides, the CDR3 is TGCAGTGCTCCTTCTTACAATGAGCAGTTCTTC.

V usage is TRBV7-3 and J usage is TRBJ1-6, with 7 bases identical to TRBD1. Per the germline V gene, CDR1 is SGHTA and CDR2 is FQGTGA. V shed 5 bases and J 6 bases; nucleotides not matched to a gene: 7. This CDR3 spans 15 amino acids. The CDR3 reads CASSILGGGNSPLHF. The CDR3 DNA sequence: TGTGCCAGCAGCATTCTAGGGGGCGGTAATTCACCCCTCCACTTT.

J is TRBJ1-2 and V is TRBV27; D not resolved. V was cut by 4 bases and J by 2 bases, with 8 bases left in between. The CDR3 runs to 13 residues. The germline V gene has CDR1 MNHEY and CDR2 SMNVEV (reference sequence). The CDR3 nucleotides are TGTGCCAGCAGTTGGCAGGCGAACTATGGCTACACCTTC. It encodes CASSWQANYGYTF.

This chain joins TRBV5-1 and TRBJ1-2; 9 nucleotides line up with TRBD1. The CDR3 contains 18 residues. The ends lost 3 bases at V and 3 bases at J; junction bases unmatched: 15. The V gene's germline CDR1 is SGHRS and CDR2 YFSETQ. CDR3 DNA: TGCGCCAGCAGCTCCTTACAAGGGGACAGGGTAAAGGACTATGGCTACACCTTC. This translates into CASSSLQGDRVKDYGYTF.

The chain has TRBV6-6 and TRBJ1-2, with 9 positions matching TRBD1. The V gene end was trimmed by 7 bases and the J gene end by 7 bases; junction bases not matched to a gene: 7. The CDR3 covers 13 residues. From germline, CDR1 is MNHNY and CDR2 SVGAGI (reference sequence). As DNA, the CDR3 is TGTGCCAGCATAAGGGACAGGGAGGGTGGCTACACCTTC. The encoded protein is CASIRDREGGYTF.

The chain links TRBV6-4 to TRBJ1-2; no reliable D call. Germline CDR1 is MRHNA and CDR2 is SNTAGT. Between the trimmed V and J ends, which lost 0 bases and 8 bases, there was a span of 10 bases. CDR3 length: 13 amino acids. The CDR3 spells CASSDSQALGYTF. The CDR3 nucleotides are TGTGCCAGCAGTGACTCCCAGGCTCTGGGCTACACCTTC.

This chain connects TRBV4-1 to TRBJ1-2, with D hard to call. V lost 0 bases to trimming and J lost 5 bases, with 19 bases between them. In germline, CDR1 is MGHRA, CDR2 YSYEKL. This CDR3 is 17 amino acids long. CDR3: CASSQEKQKPGFYGYTF. Here the CDR3 DNA reads TGCGCCAGCAGCCAAGAAAAGCAAAAACCCGGGTTTTATGGCTACACCTTC.

The V gene is TRBV10-3, the J gene TRBJ2-5; D is ambiguous. From germline, CDR1 is ENHRY and CDR2 SYGVKD. This CDR3 spans 13 amino acids. The V end lost 3 bases, the J end lost 2 bases, and 7 bases lay between the germline ends. The CDR3 protein is CAISETDQETQYF. The CDR3, as DNA: TGTGCCATCAGTGAAACAGATCAAGAGACCCAGTACTTC.

The chain couples TRBV7-9 to TRBJ2-7, with a tentative D call TRBD2 (6 bases). Deletions cut 2 bases from V and 2 bases from J, with 7 bases between. CDR3 size: 13 residues. Per germline, CDR1 SEHNR and CDR2 FQNEAQ (reference sequence). CDR3 in DNA: TGTGCCAGCAGCTTATGGGAGGCCTACGAGCAGTACTTC. Translation gives CASSLWEAYEQYF.

This sequence joins TRBV29-1 and TRBJ2-7; 8 nucleotides line up with TRBD2. V dropped 3 bases and J dropped 2; count of bases not matched to a gene: 15. The length of the CDR3 is 17 residues. Germline CDR1 SQVTM, CDR2 ANQGSEA. The CDR3 spells CSVEYSGKGENPYEQYF. The CDR3, as DNA: TGCAGCGTTGAGTATAGCGGGAAAGGCGAAAATCCCTACGAGCAGTACTTC.

This clone was picked up one time. V usage is TRBV11-2 and J usage is TRBJ2-1; D is ambiguous. The germline gives CDR1 SGHAT, CDR2 FQNNGV. The V and J ends lost 0 bases and 8 bases respectively, with 8 bases between them. The CDR3 loop spans 13 amino acids. The CDR3 DNA reads as TGTGCCAGCAGCTTAGATTGGCTGGATGAGCAGTTCTTC. This encodes CASSLDWLDEQFF.

This chain uses TRBV30 with TRBJ1-1; 9 bases are shared with TRBD1. CDR1 and CDR2 (germline): GTSNPN, SVGIG (reference sequence). The CDR3 spans 13 residues. V trimming: 1 base; J trimming: 4 bases; junction bases outside the gene matches: 1. In DNA form, the CDR3 reads TGTGCCTGGAGTGGGACAGGGGTCACTGAAGCTTTCTTT. Translation: CAWSGTGVTEAFF.

The rearrangement joins TRBV12-5 to TRBJ1-2; D gene unclear. V was pared by 3 bases and J by 4 bases, with 12 bases between. Germline loops: CDR1 LGHNT, CDR2 FRNRAP. The CDR3 length is 14 residues. The CDR3 spells CASGFLVQVYGYTF. CDR3 DNA: TGTGCTAGTGGTTTTTTAGTTCAGGTCTATGGCTACACCTTC.

This chain uses TRBV7-9 with TRBJ2-7, with 7 bases fitting TRBD1. With V trimmed by 1 base and J by 4 bases, 4 bases remained unmatched. The germline gives CDR1 SEHNR, CDR2 FQNEAQ (reference sequence). This CDR3 has 14 amino acids. DNA for the CDR3: TGTGCCAGCAGCTTAGACACAGGGGCGTACGAGCAGTACTTC. Its translation is CASSLDTGAYEQYF.

The CDR3 spells CASSVAPAGPSGTISGYTF. In DNA form, the CDR3 reads TGTGCCAGCAGCGTAGCGCCTGCCGGGCCTAGCGGGACCATCAGTGGCTACACCTTC. The V gene is TRBV9, the J gene TRBJ1-2; D is perhaps TRBD1 (5 bases). The ends were cut back, 0 bases at V and 7 bases at J, with 28 bases in the middle. This CDR3 has 19 amino acids. CDR1 SGDLS and CDR2 YYNGEE come from the germline V gene. The variable domain in full, completed from reference TRBV9 and TRBJ1-2, reads DSGVTQTPKHLITATGQRVTLRCSPRSGDLSVYWYQQSLDQGLQFLIQYYNGEERAKGNILERFSAQQFPDLHSELNLSSLELGDSALYFCASSVAPAGPSGTISGYTFGSGTRLTVV.

V usage is TRBV18 and J usage is TRBJ2-7, with 11 positions matching TRBD2. Looked up from germline, CDR1 is KGHSH and CDR2 is LQKENI. V shed 5 bases and J 6 bases; nucleotides not matched to a gene: 12. There are 16 residues in the CDR3. The CDR3: CASSAILAGVSSEQYF. For the CDR3, the DNA is TGTGCCAGCTCAGCCATACTAGCGGGAGTTAGTTCCGAGCAGTACTTC.

V usage is TRBV6-5 and J usage is TRBJ2-1; D might be TRBD1 (8 bases). This CDR3 contains 14 residues. V was clipped by 2 bases and J by 7 bases, with 12 bases between them. Per the germline V gene, CDR1 is MNHEY and CDR2 is SVGAGI. The CDR3: CASSYNRGGNEQFF. The CDR3 coding sequence is TGTGCCAGCAGTTACAACAGGGGGGGAAATGAGCAGTTCTTC.

The rearrangement joins TRBV20-1 to TRBJ2-7; TRBD2 aligns across 14 bases. Germline assignment: CDR1 DFQATT and CDR2 SNEGSKA (reference sequence). Trimming at V came to 3 bases and at J to 4 bases, leaving 2 bases not matched to a gene. The CDR3 sequence is 14 residues long. The CDR3 here is CSASRLAGGYEQYF. In DNA form, the CDR3 reads TGCAGTGCTAGTCGACTAGCGGGAGGGTACGAGCAGTACTTC.